This TCR beta chain was recovered during a study of blood T cell repertoires in COVID-19. Overall study: PBMCs, B-cell-depleted T cells, or T cells were the source of the cDNA or gDNA that made up the material.

In the original workflow: Reference gene primer amplification gave nucleated cell count estimates. Repertoires were generated with immunoSEQ multiplex PCR, while TCRdb's copy carries only in-frame clones and drops some. V and J calls and clone size follow that table, whereas D and trimming were derived from the DNA. The sample has about 120,000 clones, about 90% seen once. The V gene lost 0 bases and the J gene lost 4 bases, with 12 bases spanning the gap. CDR1 MNHEY and CDR2 SVGAGI come from the germline V gene. This CDR3 spans 15 amino acids. The rearrangement uses TRBV6-5 and TRBJ1-1; D might be TRBD1 (5 bases). The TCR sequence derives from a woman in her 70s with acute or convalescent COVID-19. The sample comprised peripheral blood. Written as DNA, the CDR3 is TGTGCCAGCAGTTACTCTAAGGGGTTGGCCACTGAAGCTTTCTTT. This codes for CASSYSKGLATEAFF.